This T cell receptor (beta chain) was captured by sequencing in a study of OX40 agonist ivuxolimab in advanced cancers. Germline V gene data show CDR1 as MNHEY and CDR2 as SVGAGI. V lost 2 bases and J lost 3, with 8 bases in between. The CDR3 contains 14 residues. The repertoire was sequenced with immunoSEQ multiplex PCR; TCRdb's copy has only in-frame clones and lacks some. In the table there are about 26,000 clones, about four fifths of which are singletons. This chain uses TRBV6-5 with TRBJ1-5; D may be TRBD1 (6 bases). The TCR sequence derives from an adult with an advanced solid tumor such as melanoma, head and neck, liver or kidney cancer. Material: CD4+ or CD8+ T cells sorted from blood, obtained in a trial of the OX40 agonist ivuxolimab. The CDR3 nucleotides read TGTGCCAGCAGTTACAGGGGGATCAATCAGCCCCAGCATTTT. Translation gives CASSYRGINQPQHF.